This T cell receptor (beta chain) was profiled in a study of T cell responses to AZD1222 COVID-19 vaccine. General study findings and limits: Females made up more of the donors, who were largely white British, and clonal diversity may have come out too low. Spike-specific TCR breadth and depth grew following two AZD1222 doses. After the peak T cell response, and only then, were repertoires sampled. Reportedly, close to half of spike-specific TCRs are directed against unmutated variant regions.

Remarks on this clone: Its cognate antigen is unknown.

Germline loops: CDR1 LGHDT, CDR2 YNNKEL (reference sequence). This CDR3 has 15 residues. V was cut by 0 bases and J by 2 bases, with 9 bases left in between. Clones were read by immunoSEQ multiplex PCR, and TCRdb kept only the in-frame ones, dropping some. The data contain about 120,000 clones, 80% to 90% of them singletons. This clonotype originated in an adult in good health. The genes are TRBV3-1 (or the pseudogene TRBV3-2) and TRBJ2-3, with unresolved D. The sample was peripheral blood, taken on day 0 of MenACWY control vaccination. The CDR3 DNA reads TGTGCCAGCAGCCAAGAGCCTCGGGTCACAGATACGCAGTATTTT. Amino acids: CASSQEPRVTDTQYF.